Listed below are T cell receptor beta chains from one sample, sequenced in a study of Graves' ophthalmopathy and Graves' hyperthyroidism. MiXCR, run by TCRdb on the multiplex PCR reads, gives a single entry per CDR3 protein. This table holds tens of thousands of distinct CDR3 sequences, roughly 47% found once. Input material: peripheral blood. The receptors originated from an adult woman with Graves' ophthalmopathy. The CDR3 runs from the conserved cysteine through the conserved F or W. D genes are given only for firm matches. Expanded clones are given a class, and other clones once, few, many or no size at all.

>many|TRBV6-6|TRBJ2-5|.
TGTGCCAGCCTGGCCCAAGAGACCCAGTACTTC
CASLAQETQYF
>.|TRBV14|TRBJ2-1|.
TGTGCCAGCAGTTCCCTATCCCGGTCAAAGGGGGCCCGAGCGGGAGAATTTGGTGAGCAGTTCTTC
CASSSLSRSKGARAGEFGEQFF
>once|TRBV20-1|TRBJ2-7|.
TGCAGTGCCGACCCCGGGGAGCAGTACTTC
CSADPGEQYF
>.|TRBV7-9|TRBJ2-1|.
TGTGCCAGCAGCTTAGAGGGTCGGAGCTCCTACAATGAGCAGTTCTTC
CASSLEGRSSYNEQFF
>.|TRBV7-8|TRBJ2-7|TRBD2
TGTGCCAGCAGCTTGCGGCTAGCGGGAGGGTACTACGAGCAGTACTTC
CASSLRLAGGYYEQYF
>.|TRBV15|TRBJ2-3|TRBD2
TGTGCCACCAGCCAAGATCTAGCGGGAGGGCCCACAGATACGCAGTATTTT
CATSQDLAGGPTDTQYF
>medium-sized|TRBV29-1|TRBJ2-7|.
TGCAGCGTTACACGACCCGGAGACTACGAGCAGTACTTC
CSVTRPGDYEQYF
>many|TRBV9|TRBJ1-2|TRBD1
TGTGCCAGCAGCGTAGGCGGGGACAGGGGTAACTATGGCTACACCTTC
CASSVGGDRGNYGYTF
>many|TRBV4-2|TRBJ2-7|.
TGTGCCAGCAGCCAAGATTACCGGCAGTACTACGAGCAGTACTTC
CASSQDYRQYYEQYF
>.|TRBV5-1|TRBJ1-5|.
TGCGCCAGCAGCTTGGCAGTCGGAAATCAGCCCCAGCATTTT
CASSLAVGNQPQHF
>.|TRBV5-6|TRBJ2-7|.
TGTGCCAGCAGTTTGGGTACCAGGCTACCCTACGAGCAGTACTTC
CASSLGTRLPYEQYF
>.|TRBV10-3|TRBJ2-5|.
TGTGCCACCTCCGGGACTCAGTACTTC
CATSGTQYF
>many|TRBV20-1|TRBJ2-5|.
TGCAGTGCCGCACTAACAGGGGCGGGGGAGACCCAGTACTTC
CSAALTGAGETQYF
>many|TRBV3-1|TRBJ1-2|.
TGTGCCAGCAGCCGTAGGCTCTATGGCTACACCTTC
CASSRRLYGYTF
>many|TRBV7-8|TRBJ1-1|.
TGTGCCAGCAGCCACGACAGATTGGGCACTGAAGCTTTCTTT
CASSHDRLGTEAFF